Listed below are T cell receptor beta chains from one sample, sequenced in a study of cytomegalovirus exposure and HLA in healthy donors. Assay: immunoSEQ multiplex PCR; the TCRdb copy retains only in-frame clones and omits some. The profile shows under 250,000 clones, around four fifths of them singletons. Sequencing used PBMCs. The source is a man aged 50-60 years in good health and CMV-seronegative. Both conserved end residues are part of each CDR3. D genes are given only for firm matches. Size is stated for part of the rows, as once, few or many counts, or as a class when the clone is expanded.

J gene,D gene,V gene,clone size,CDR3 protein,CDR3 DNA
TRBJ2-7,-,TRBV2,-,CAGGETGFHEQYF,TGTGCCGGCGGGGAGACAGGGTTCCACGAGCAGTACTTC
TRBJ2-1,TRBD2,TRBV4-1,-,CASSQEASGRGSNEQFF,TGCGCCAGCAGCCAAGAGGCTAGCGGGAGGGGGTCCAATGAGCAGTTCTTC
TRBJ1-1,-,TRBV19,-,CASSFGQNTEAFF,TGTGCCAGTAGTTTCGGACAGAACACTGAAGCTTTCTTT
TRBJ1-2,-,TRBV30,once,CAWSAAGYYGYTF,TGTGCCTGGAGTGCCGCAGGGTACTATGGCTACACCTTC
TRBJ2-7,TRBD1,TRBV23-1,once,CASSQGTGVYEQYF,TGCGCCAGCAGTCAAGGGACAGGGGTCTACGAGCAGTACTTC
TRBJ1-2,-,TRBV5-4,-,CASSLYSRTNYGYTF,TGTGCCAGCAGCTTGTACAGTCGAACGAACTATGGCTACACCTTC
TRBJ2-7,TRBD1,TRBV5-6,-,CASSYWDRNYEQYF,TGTGCCAGCAGCTACTGGGACAGGAACTACGAGCAGTACTTC
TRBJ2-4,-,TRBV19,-,CASSPRGEAKNIQYF,TGTGCCAGTAGCCCCAGGGGAGAAGCCAAAAACATTCAGTACTTC
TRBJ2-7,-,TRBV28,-,CASNTPRGPRYEQYF,TGTGCCAGCAACACGCCTCGGGGTCCTCGGTACGAGCAGTACTTC
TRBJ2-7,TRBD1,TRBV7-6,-,CASSLMGDSYEQYF,TGTGCCAGCAGCTTAATGGGGGACAGCTACGAGCAGTACTTC
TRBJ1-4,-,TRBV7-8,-,CASSPNPSQVNEKLFF,TGTGCCAGCAGCCCTAATCCGTCACAGGTTAATGAAAAACTGTTTTTT
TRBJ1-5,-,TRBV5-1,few,CASSLAGDSNQPQHF,TGCGCCAGCAGCTTGGCAGGGGATAGCAATCAGCCCCAGCATTTT
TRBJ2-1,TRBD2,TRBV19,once,CASSIGLAGGFEQFF,TGTGCCAGTAGTATAGGACTAGCGGGAGGGTTTGAGCAGTTCTTC
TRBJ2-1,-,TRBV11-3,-,CASSLGDSAYNEQFF,TGTGCCAGCAGCTTAGGGGACTCCGCGTACAATGAGCAGTTCTTC
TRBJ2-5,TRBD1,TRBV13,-,CASSRGPGQGSGTQYF,TGTGCCAGCAGCCGGGGACCGGGACAGGGGTCGGGGACCCAGTACTTC
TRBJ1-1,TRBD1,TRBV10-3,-,CAIRRQGPNTEAFF,TGTGCCATCAGACGACAGGGACCCAACACTGAAGCTTTCTTT
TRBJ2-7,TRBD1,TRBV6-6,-,CASSITGGIYEQYF,TGTGCCAGCAGTATCACAGGGGGCATCTACGAGCAGTACTTC
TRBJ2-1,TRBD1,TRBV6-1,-,CASSEALGQGYNEQFF,TGTGCCAGCAGTGAAGCGCTAGGACAGGGGTACAATGAGCAGTTCTTC
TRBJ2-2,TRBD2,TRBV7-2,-,CASSSRLAGGGNTGELFF,TGTGCCAGCAGCTCCCGACTAGCGGGAGGGGGAAACACCGGGGAGCTGTTTTTT
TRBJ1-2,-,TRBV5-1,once,CASSLTADNYGYTF,TGCGCCAGCAGCTTGACAGCGGATAACTATGGCTACACCTTC
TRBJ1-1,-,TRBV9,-,CASSALGGVEASF,TGTGCCAGCAGCGCCTTAGGGGGGGTTGAAGCTTCCTTT
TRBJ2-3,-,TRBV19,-,CASGRDTSTDTQYF,TGTGCCAGTGGCCGGGACACTAGCACAGATACGCAGTATTTT
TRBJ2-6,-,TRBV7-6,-,CASSFPGANVLTF,TGTGCCAGCAGTTTCCCAGGGGCCAACGTCCTGACTTTC
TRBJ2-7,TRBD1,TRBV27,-,CASSSPQGVSYEQYF,TGTGCCAGCAGCTCCCCGCAGGGGGTCTCCTACGAGCAGTACTTC
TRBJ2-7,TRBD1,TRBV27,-,CASARGDQGAYEQYF,TGTGCCAGCGCCCGGGGAGACCAGGGGGCCTACGAGCAGTACTTC
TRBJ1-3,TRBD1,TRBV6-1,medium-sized,CASSVETTGAGTIYF,TGTGCCAGCAGTGTCGAAACGACAGGGGCCGGCACCATATATTTT
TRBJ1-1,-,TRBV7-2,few,CASNQGHTEAFF,TGTGCCAGCAACCAGGGGCACACTGAAGCTTTCTTT
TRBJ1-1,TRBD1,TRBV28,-,CASSARDSLGHKGTEAFF,TGTGCCAGCAGTGCCCGGGACAGCTTGGGGCATAAGGGCACTGAAGCTTTCTTT
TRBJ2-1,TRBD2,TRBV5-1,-,CASRRTSEYNEQFF,TGCGCCAGCCGTCGGACTAGCGAATACAATGAGCAGTTCTTC
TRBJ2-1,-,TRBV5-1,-,CASSLDGVANEQFF,TGCGCCAGCAGCTTGGACGGGGTAGCCAATGAGCAGTTCTTC
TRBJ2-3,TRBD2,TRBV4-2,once,CASSQDRGLAGGPVDTQYF,TGTGCCAGCAGCCAAGATAGGGGACTAGCGGGAGGGCCGGTAGATACGCAGTATTTT
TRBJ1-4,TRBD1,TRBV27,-,CASSTQGGKLFF,TGTGCCAGCAGCACCCAGGGGGGAAAACTGTTTTTT
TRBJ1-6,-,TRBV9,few,CASSVEGQRNSPLHF,TGTGCCAGCAGCGTAGAAGGACAACGTAATTCACCCCTCCACTTT
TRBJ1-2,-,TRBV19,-,CASSTGGPGLAGSYGYTF,TGTGCCAGTAGTACCGGCGGACCCGGACTAGCAGGGTCCTATGGCTACACCTTC
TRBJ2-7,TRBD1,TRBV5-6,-,CASSVTGTYRDEQYF,TGTGCCAGCAGCGTGACAGGGACCTATAGGGACGAGCAGTACTTC
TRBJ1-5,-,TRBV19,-,CASNLDRNQPQHF,TGTGCCAGTAACCTTGACAGAAATCAGCCCCAGCATTTT
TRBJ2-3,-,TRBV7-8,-,CASSPPQRTGTDTQYF,TGTGCCAGCAGCCCCCCTCAGCGGACGGGCACAGATACGCAGTATTTT
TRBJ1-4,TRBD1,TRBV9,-,CASSVGTGVTTNEKLFF,TGTGCCAGCAGCGTCGGGACAGGGGTAACAACTAATGAAAAACTGTTTTTT
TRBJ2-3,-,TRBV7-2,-,CASSSRGPPGTDTQYF,TGTGCCAGCAGCTCCAGGGGTCCCCCTGGCACAGATACGCAGTATTTT
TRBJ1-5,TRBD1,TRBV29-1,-,CSVRRGPDQPQHF,TGCAGCGTCCGCAGGGGGCCGGACCAGCCCCAGCATTTT
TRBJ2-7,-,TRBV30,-,CAWGEGLGYEQYF,TGTGCCTGGGGCGAGGGATTAGGCTACGAGCAGTACTTC
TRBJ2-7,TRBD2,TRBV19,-,CASSRTGTSGEQYF,TGTGCCAGTAGTAGAACCGGGACTAGCGGCGAGCAGTACTTC
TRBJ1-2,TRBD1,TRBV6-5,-,CASRIRQGVDGYTF,TGTGCCAGCAGAATCCGACAGGGTGTTGATGGCTACACCTTC
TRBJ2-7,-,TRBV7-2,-,CASSFSSYEQYF,TGTGCCAGCAGCTTCAGCTCCTACGAGCAGTACTTC
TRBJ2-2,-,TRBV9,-,CASSVGSRSTGELFF,TGTGCCAGCAGCGTAGGTTCCAGGTCCACCGGGGAGCTGTTTTTT
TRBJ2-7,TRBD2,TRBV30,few,CAWSAAGVYEQYF,TGTGCCTGGAGTGCTGCGGGAGTCTACGAGCAGTACTTC
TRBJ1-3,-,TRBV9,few,CASSVASQGRAGNTIYF,TGTGCCAGCAGCGTAGCTTCACAGGGCAGGGCTGGAAACACCATATATTTT
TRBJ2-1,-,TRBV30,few,CACAGRPDNEQFF,TGTGCCTGTGCGGGGCGGCCCGACAATGAGCAGTTCTTC
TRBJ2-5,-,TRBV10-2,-,CASRNRGETQYF,TGCGCCAGCAGAAATAGGGGGGAGACCCAGTACTTC
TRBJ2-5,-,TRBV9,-,CASSATSRRQETQYF,TGTGCCAGCAGCGCCACCTCGAGGCGCCAAGAGACCCAGTACTTC
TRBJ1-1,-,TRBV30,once,CAWSVRRGGTEAFF,TGTGCCTGGAGTGTACGGAGGGGGGGGACTGAAGCTTTCTTT
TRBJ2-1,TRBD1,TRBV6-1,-,CASGRDRGVDEQFF,TGTGCCAGCGGCCGGGACAGAGGCGTCGATGAGCAGTTCTTC
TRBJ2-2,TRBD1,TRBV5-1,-,CASSPGTGVGGELFF,TGCGCCAGCAGCCCCGGGACAGGGGTTGGCGGGGAGCTGTTTTTT